The 25 T cell receptor beta chains given below trace back to one sample, sequenced in a study of blood T cell repertoires in COVID-19. Here immunoSEQ multiplex PCR was the method, and the copy in TCRdb shows in-frame clones only, minus some. This table holds hundreds of thousands of clones, 87% found once. The specimen sequenced was PBMCs or T cells enriched from blood (not recorded which). These TCRs come from a woman between 50 and 59 years old who had recovered from COVID-19.

The chain carries TRBV9 and TRBJ2-7, with a tentative D call TRBD1 (5 bases). The V and J ends lost 4 bases and 4 bases respectively, with 12 bases between them. This CDR3 is 13 amino acids long. From germline, CDR1 is SGDLS and CDR2 YYNGEE. The CDR3 protein is CASSPEGEYEQYF. The CDR3 DNA sequence: TGTGCCAGCAGCCCAGAAGGGGAATACGAGCAGTACTTC.

V gene TRBV29-1 combines with J gene TRBJ2-7, with D unclear. This CDR3 spans 18 amino acids. Germline values: CDR1 SQVTM, CDR2 ANQGSEA. Trimming stripped 1 base from V and 3 bases from J, with 25 bases between. CDR3 DNA: TGCAGCGTTGAAGGACCTAGAAAAGAGGAACCGGATTTCTACGAGCAGTACTTC. Its translation: CSVEGPRKEEPDFYEQYF.

The chain is built from TRBV9 and TRBJ2-5; D is perhaps TRBD2 (5 bases). The CDR3 is 13 residues long. Trimming cost V 0 bases and J 7 bases, with 10 bases left between them. Germline values: CDR1 SGDLS, CDR2 YYNGEE. The CDR3 DNA reads as TGTGCCAGCAGCGTAGGGACTTACGGGACCCAGTACTTC. Translation gives CASSVGTYGTQYF.

The chain is built from TRBV9 and TRBJ2-7, with D perhaps TRBD1 (5 bases). Between the trimmed V and J ends, which lost 2 bases and 6 bases, there was a span of 9 bases. The CDR3 spans 12 residues. CDR1 and CDR2 from the germline V gene are SGDLS and YYNGEE. In nucleotides, the CDR3 is TGTGCCAGCAGCGTCACAGGTGTCGAGCAGTACTTC. Translating it yields CASSVTGVEQYF.

Note on this clone: Other DNA sequences in the same sample also yield this CDR3. This rearrangement joins TRBV3-1 (or the pseudogene TRBV3-2) to TRBJ1-1, with D hard to call. Trimming left V 1 base short and J 1 base short, with 7 bases between. Germline V lookup: CDR1 LGHDT, CDR2 YNNKEL (reference sequence). This CDR3 spans 14 amino acids. The CDR3 protein is CASSQGQKNTEAFF. CDR3 in DNA: TGTGCCAGCAGCCAAGGCCAGAAGAACACTGAAGCTTTCTTT.

The chain employs TRBV3-1 (or the pseudogene TRBV3-2) and TRBJ1-1; 8 bases are a match to TRBD1. Trimming removed 4 bases from V and 7 bases from J; junction bases left unmatched: 11. The CDR3 covers 15 residues. Germline CDR1 LGHDT, CDR2 YNNKEL (reference sequence). The DNA of the CDR3 is TGTGCCAGCAGCCCCTTCGGACAGGGATTCGTTGAAGCTTTCTTT. Amino acids: CASSPFGQGFVEAFF.

The J gene is TRBJ2-2, the V gene TRBV28, with TRBD1 matching 8 bases. CDR3 length: 16 amino acids. Germline assignment: CDR1 MDHEN and CDR2 SYDVKM. The V segment lost 3 bases and the J segment 0 bases; nucleotides outside the gene matches: 3. As DNA, the CDR3 is TGTGCCAGCAGTTTTAGGACAGGGACGAACACCGGGGAGCTGTTTTTT. Residues: CASSFRTGTNTGELFF.

This clone has just a few counts. V is TRBV12-2 and J is TRBJ2-2; the D call in the table, TRBD2, was not verified against the DNA. TRBV12-2 is assigned pseudogene status. This CDR3 contains 17 residues. The CDR3 DNA sequence: TGTGCAAGTCGCTTATCTGGCGGGGGACCAGGATTCGGGGAGCTGTTTTTT. Residues: CASRLSGGGPGFGELFF.

The chain employs TRBV6-5 and TRBJ1-1; D gene ambiguous. The CDR3 is 12 residues long. V was trimmed by 8 bases and J by 7 bases, leaving 14 bases between them. Germline values: CDR1 MNHEY, CDR2 SVGAGI. In nucleotides, the CDR3 is TGTGCCAGCTATACAACACGGGGTGAAGCTTTCTTT. Translating gives CASYTTRGEAFF.

The chain recombines TRBV5-6 with TRBJ1-1; TRBD1 aligns across 8 bases. Germline values: CDR1 SGHDT, CDR2 YYEEEE. The ends lost 1 base at V and 1 base at J; junction bases unmatched: 9. This CDR3 is built from 17 residues. The CDR3: CASSLQSPGQGNTEAFF. The CDR3 coding sequence is TGTGCCAGCAGCTTGCAATCTCCTGGACAGGGGAACACTGAAGCTTTCTTT.

The CDR3: CASSLVSGQGSGEQYF. The CDR3 nucleotides read TGTGCCAGCAGCTTGGTGTCGGGACAGGGTTCTGGGGAGCAGTACTTC. V is TRBV5-4 and J is TRBJ2-7; 9 nucleotides agree with TRBD1. The CDR3 has 16 residues. Germline lookup yields CDR1 SGHNT and CDR2 YYREEE (reference sequence). The ends lost 0 bases at V and 7 bases at J; junction bases unmatched: 11.

V and J are TRBV3-1 (or the pseudogene TRBV3-2) and TRBJ1-1; D is unresolved. The CDR3 sequence is 13 residues long. Trimming removed 3 bases at V and 6 bases at J, with 11 bases between. In germline, CDR1 is LGHDT, CDR2 YNNKEL (reference sequence). For the CDR3, the DNA is TGTGCCAGCAGCCAGGGCTTGGGTCCTGAAGCTTTCTTT. Amino acids: CASSQGLGPEAFF.

The chain joins TRBV28 to TRBJ1-6; 7 nucleotides agree with TRBD1. Germline trimming cut 5 bases from V and 1 base from J; bases unmatched to any gene: 5. This CDR3 has 16 residues. The V gene's germline CDR1 is MDHEN and CDR2 SYDVKM. The CDR3 nucleotides read TGTGCCAGCAGTCGACAGGGTGTTTCCTATAATTCACCCCTCCACTTT. It is translated as CASSRQGVSYNSPLHF.

This rearrangement joins TRBV5-1 to TRBJ2-7; possible D gene TRBD2, 6 bases. Trimming removed 0 bases from V and 1 base from J, with 8 bases in between. Germline V gives CDR1 SGHRS, CDR2 YFSETQ. The length of the CDR3 is 14 residues. CDR3 sequence reads: CASSLVADSYEQYF. In DNA form, the CDR3 reads TGCGCCAGCAGCTTGGTAGCGGATTCCTACGAGCAGTACTTC.

The genes are TRBV3-1 (or the pseudogene TRBV3-2) and TRBJ2-5, with D tentatively TRBD1 (6 bases). The V gene lost 2 bases and the J gene lost 2 bases, with 12 bases spanning the gap. CDR3 length: 15 amino acids. Germline V gene lookup returns CDR1 LGHDT and CDR2 YNNKEL (reference sequence). The CDR3 coding sequence is TGTGCCAGCAGCCAACCGGACAGAACGCAAGAGACCCAGTACTTC. Residues: CASSQPDRTQETQYF.

The chain employs TRBV28 and TRBJ1-2; possibly TRBD1 for D (5 bases). Trimming left V 6 bases short and J 7 bases short, with 21 bases between. The CDR3 is 15 residues long. The germline CDR1 and CDR2 sequences are MDHEN and SYDVKM. The CDR3 spells CASRYQTAQPTGYTF. In DNA, the CDR3 is TGTGCCAGCAGATACCAGACAGCTCAGCCTACTGGCTACACCTTC.

The rearrangement uses TRBV18 and TRBJ2-1; 8 bases line up with TRBD2. Unmatched junction bases numbered 4, after V lost 5 bases and J lost 1 base. From germline, CDR1 is KGHSH and CDR2 LQKENI. The CDR3 runs 15 residues. CDR3 sequence (DNA): TGTGCCAGCTCAGCGGGACTAGTTTCCTACAATGAGCAGTTCTTC. Its translation: CASSAGLVSYNEQFF. Supplemented by reference TRBV18 and TRBJ2-1, the full variable domain reads NAGVMQNPRHLVRRRGQEARLRCSPMKGHSHVYWYRQLPEEGLKFMVYLQKENIIDESGMPKERFSAEFPKEGPSILRIQQVVRGDSAAYFCASSAGLVSYNEQFFGPGTRLTVL.

This chain joins TRBV20-1 and TRBJ1-2; D is unclear. This CDR3 region has 10 residues. Germline CDR1 DFQATT, CDR2 SNEGSKA (reference sequence). V lost 3 bases to trimming and J lost 9 bases, with 8 bases between them. The CDR3 DNA sequence: TGCAGTGCTAGGGGCTTTAGCTACACCTTC. Translation: CSARGFSYTF.

J is TRBJ1-3 and V is TRBV7-6, with D possibly TRBD1 on 6 matching bases. CDR3 length: 18 residues. Trimming stripped 4 bases from V and 0 bases from J, with 19 bases between. Germline lookup yields CDR1 SGHVS and CDR2 FNYEAQ. This CDR3 reads CASSSLRWDTLSGNTIYF. For the CDR3, the DNA is TGTGCCAGCAGCTCCTTACGTTGGGACACCCTCTCTGGAAACACCATATATTTT.

The J gene is TRBJ2-7, the V gene TRBV30, with 9 nucleotides matching TRBD1. The CDR3 sequence is 12 residues long. V gave up 6 bases and J gave up 3 bases; unmatched junction bases: 3. CDR1 GTSNPN and CDR2 SVGIG come from the germline V gene (reference sequence). CDR3 in DNA: TGTGCCTGTACGACAGGGGGCTACGAGCAGTACTTC. Protein product: CACTTGGYEQYF.

The chain couples TRBV5-6 to TRBJ2-7; the D gene is possibly TRBD2 (7 bases). Germline V lookup: CDR1 SGHDT, CDR2 YYEEEE. This CDR3 is built from 15 residues. V was clipped by 1 base and J by 3 bases, with 14 bases between them. In DNA form, the CDR3 reads TGTGCCAGCAGCTTGTTCCAGGGGAGGGTCTACGAGCAGTACTTC. Encoded protein: CASSLFQGRVYEQYF.

The gene calls are TRBV4-2 and TRBJ1-1, with a weak D call TRBD1 (6 bases). This CDR3 region has 13 residues. CDR1 and CDR2 (germline): LGHNA, YNFKEQ. Trimming left V 0 bases short and J 8 bases short, with 10 bases between. The DNA for the CDR3 is TGTGCCAGCAGCCAAGATCATGGGACAGAAGCTTTCTTT. Residues: CASSQDHGTEAFF.

This clone turned up a few times. V gene TRBV5-1 combines with J gene TRBJ1-1; TRBD1 aligns across 7 bases. Germline V gene lookup returns CDR1 SGHRS and CDR2 YFSETQ. V was pared by 1 base and J by 4 bases, with 4 bases of the junction left unmatched. The CDR3 is 14 amino acids. The CDR3, as DNA: TGCGCCAGCAGCTTGTCAGGGGGATCCACTGAAGCTTTCTTT. Residues: CASSLSGGSTEAFF.

The rearrangement joins TRBV11-3 to TRBJ2-1, with TRBD1 as a possible D gene (6 bases). Trimming shortened V by 1 base and J by 7 bases, and 17 bases separated the two germline ends. This CDR3 is built from 16 residues. Looked up from germline, CDR1 is SGHNT and CDR2 is YENEEA. The chain's CDR3 is CASSLGIDITGNEQFF. The CDR3 DNA follows: TGTGCCAGCAGCTTAGGGATCGACATTACAGGGAATGAGCAGTTCTTC.

The chain has TRBV7-2 and TRBJ2-3; a weak D match, TRBD2 (6 bases). Trimming stripped 5 bases from V and 3 bases from J, with 15 bases between. This CDR3 is 15 amino acids long. Germline CDR1 reads SGHTA; CDR2 reads FQGNSA. The CDR3 loop reads CASSPVGGRTDTQYF. The CDR3 bases are TGTGCCAGCAGCCCCGTGGGGGGAAGGACAGATACGCAGTATTTT.